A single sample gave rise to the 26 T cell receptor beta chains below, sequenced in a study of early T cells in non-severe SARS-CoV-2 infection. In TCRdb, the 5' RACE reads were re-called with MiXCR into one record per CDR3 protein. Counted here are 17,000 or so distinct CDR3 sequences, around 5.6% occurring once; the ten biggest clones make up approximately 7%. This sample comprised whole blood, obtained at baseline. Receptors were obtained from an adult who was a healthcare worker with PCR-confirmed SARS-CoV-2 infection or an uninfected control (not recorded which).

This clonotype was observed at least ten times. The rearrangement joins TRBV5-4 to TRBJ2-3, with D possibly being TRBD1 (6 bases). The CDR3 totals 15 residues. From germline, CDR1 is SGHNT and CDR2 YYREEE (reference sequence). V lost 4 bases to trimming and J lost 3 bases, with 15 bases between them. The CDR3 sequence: CASSPRTVNTDTQYF. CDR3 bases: TGTGCCAGCAGCCCCCGGACAGTAAATACAGATACGCAGTATTTT.

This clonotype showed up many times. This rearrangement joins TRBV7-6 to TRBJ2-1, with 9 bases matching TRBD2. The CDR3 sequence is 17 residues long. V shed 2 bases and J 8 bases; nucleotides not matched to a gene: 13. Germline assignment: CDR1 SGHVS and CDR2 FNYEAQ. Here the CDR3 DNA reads TGTGCCAGCAGCTTAAGTCCGCTGAAGCGGGAGGTGTATGAGCAGTTCTTC. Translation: CASSLSPLKREVYEQFF.

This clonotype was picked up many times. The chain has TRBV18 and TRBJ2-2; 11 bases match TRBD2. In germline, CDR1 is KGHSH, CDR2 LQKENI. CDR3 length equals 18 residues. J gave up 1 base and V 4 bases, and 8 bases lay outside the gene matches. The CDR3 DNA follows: TGTGCCAGCTCACTGAGACTAGCGGGGCCCGAGAACACCGGGGAGCTGTTTTTT. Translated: CASSLRLAGPENTGELFF.

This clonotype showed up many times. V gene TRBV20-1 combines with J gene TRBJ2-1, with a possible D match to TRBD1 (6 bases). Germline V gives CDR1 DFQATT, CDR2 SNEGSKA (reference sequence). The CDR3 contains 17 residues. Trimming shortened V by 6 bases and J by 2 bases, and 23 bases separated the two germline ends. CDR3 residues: CSAPGQGTRLTYNEQFF. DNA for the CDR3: TGCAGTGCACCGGGGCAGGGGACCCGACTCACCTACAATGAGCAGTTCTTC.

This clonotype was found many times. The CDR3 loop is CASWGSGNTIYF. CDR3 nucleotides: TGTGCCAGCTGGGGGAGTGGAAACACCATATATTTT. This chain joins TRBV6-5 and TRBJ1-3; possibly TRBD1 for D (5 bases). The CDR3 has 12 amino acids. Trimming left V 8 bases short and J 3 bases short, with 8 bases between. Germline-derived CDR1 and CDR2 are MNHEY and SVGAGI.

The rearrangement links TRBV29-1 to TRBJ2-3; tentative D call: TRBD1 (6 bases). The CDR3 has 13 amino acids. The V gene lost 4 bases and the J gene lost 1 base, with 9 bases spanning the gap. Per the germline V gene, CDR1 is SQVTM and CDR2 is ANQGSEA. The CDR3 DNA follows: TGCAGCGTTGCCCGGACAGGCACAGATACGCAGTATTTT. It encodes CSVARTGTDTQYF.

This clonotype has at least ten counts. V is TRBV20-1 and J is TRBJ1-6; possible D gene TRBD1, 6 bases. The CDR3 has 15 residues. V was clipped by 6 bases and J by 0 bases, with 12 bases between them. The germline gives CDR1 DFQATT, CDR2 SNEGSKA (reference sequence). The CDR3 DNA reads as TGCAGTGCCGGGAGGGGGAGCTCCTATAATTCACCCCTCCACTTT. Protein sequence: CSAGRGSSYNSPLHF.

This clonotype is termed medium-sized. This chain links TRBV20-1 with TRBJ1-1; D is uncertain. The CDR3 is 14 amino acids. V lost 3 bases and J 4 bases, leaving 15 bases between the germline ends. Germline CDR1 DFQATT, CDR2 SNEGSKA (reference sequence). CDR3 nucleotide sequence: TGCAGTGCTAGCCCCACGGGTGGCGGCACTGAAGCTTTCTTT. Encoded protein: CSASPTGGGTEAFF.

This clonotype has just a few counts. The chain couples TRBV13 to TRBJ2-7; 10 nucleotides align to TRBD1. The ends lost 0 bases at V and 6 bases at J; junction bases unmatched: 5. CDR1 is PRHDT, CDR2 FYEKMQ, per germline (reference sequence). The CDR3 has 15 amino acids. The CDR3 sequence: CASSLGGDRGREQYF. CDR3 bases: TGTGCCAGCAGCTTAGGAGGGGACAGGGGTCGCGAGCAGTACTTC.

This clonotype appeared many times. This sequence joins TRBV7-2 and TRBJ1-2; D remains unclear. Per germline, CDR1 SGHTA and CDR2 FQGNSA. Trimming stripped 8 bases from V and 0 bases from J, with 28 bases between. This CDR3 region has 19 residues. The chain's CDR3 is CASVPPPRRPDKTNYGYTF. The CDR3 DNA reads TGTGCCAGCGTCCCCCCCCCGCGCAGGCCAGACAAGACTAACTATGGCTACACCTTC.

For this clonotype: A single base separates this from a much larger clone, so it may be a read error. The CDR3 coding sequence is TGCAGCGTTGAAATGGGCCCCTACAAGCAGTACTTC. It yields the protein CSVEMGPYKQYF. This chain links TRBV29-1 with TRBJ2-7; no definite D call. The CDR3 spans 12 residues. Germline CDR1 SQVTM, CDR2 ANQGSEA.

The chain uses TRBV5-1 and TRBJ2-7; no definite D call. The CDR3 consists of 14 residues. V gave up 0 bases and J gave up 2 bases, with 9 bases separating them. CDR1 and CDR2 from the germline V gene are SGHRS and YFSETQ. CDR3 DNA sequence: TGCGCCAGCAGCTTGGTGCAGGAGCCCTACGAGCAGTACTTC. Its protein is CASSLVQEPYEQYF.

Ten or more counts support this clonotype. The CDR3 loop is CASSFGGRQGASYNEQFF. CDR3 sequence (DNA): TGCGCCAGCAGCTTCGGGGGCCGACAGGGGGCTTCGTACAATGAGCAGTTCTTC. This chain uses TRBV4-1 with TRBJ2-1; TRBD1 agrees at 10 bases. The CDR3 has 18 residues. The germline V gene encodes CDR1 MGHRA and CDR2 YSYEKL. V was pared by 5 bases and J by 4 bases, with 14 bases of the junction left unmatched.

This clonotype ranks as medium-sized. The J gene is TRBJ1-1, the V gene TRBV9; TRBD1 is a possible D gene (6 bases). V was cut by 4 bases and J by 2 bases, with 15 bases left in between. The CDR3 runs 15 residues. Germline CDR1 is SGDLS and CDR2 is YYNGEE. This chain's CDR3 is CASSSSAGANTEAFF. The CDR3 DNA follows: TGTGCCAGCAGCTCGAGCGCGGGGGCCAACACTGAAGCTTTCTTT. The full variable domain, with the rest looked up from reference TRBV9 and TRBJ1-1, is DSGVTQTPKHLITATGQRVTLRCSPRSGDLSVYWYQQSLDQGLQFLIQYYNGEERAKGNILERFSAQQFPDLHSELNLSSLELGDSALYFCASSSSAGANTEAFFGQGTRLTVV.

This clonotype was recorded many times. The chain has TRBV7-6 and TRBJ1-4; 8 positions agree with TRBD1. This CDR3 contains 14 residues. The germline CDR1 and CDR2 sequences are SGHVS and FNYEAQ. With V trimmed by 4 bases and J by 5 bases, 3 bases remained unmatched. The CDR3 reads CASSSGGQNEKLFF. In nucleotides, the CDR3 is TGTGCCAGCAGCTCAGGGGGCCAGAATGAAAAACTGTTTTTT.

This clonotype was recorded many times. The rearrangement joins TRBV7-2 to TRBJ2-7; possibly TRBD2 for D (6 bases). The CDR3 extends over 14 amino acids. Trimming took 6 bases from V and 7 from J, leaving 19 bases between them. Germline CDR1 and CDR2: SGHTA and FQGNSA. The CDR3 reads CASSPSVRRGEQYF. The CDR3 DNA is TGTGCCAGCAGTCCGTCGGTGCGGAGGGGAGAGCAGTACTTC.

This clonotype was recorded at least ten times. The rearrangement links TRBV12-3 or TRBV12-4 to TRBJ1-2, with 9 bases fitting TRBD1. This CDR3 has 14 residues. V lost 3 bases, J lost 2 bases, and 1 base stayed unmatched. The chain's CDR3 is CASSLTGGNYGYTF. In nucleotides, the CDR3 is TGTGCCAGCAGTTTGACAGGGGGGAACTATGGCTACACCTTC.

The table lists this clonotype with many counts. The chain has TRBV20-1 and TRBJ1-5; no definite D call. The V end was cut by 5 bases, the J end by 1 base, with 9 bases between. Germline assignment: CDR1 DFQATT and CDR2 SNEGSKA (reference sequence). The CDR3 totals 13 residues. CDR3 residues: CSAEDTSNQPQHF. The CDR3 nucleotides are TGCAGTGCTGAAGATACCAGCAATCAGCCCCAGCATTTT.

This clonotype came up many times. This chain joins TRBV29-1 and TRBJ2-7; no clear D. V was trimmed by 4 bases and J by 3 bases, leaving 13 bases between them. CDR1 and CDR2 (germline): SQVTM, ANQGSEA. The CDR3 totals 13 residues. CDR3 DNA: TGCAGCGTTGCACCCACTGAAATCTACGAGCAGTACTTC. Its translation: CSVAPTEIYEQYF.

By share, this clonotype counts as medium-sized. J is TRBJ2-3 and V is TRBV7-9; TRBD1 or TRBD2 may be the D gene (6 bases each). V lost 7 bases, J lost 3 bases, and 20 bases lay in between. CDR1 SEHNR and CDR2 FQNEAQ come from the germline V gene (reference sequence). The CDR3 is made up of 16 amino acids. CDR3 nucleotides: TGTGCCAGCACCCTCTTTGGAGGGGGTAGGACAGATACGCAGTATTTT. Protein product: CASTLFGGGRTDTQYF.

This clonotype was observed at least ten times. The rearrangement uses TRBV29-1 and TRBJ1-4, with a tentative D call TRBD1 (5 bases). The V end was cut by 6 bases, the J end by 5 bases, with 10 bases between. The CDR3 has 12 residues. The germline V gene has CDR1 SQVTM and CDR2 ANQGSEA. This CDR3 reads CSVREGNEKLFF. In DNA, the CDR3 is TGCAGCGTCAGGGAAGGAAATGAAAAACTGTTTTTT.

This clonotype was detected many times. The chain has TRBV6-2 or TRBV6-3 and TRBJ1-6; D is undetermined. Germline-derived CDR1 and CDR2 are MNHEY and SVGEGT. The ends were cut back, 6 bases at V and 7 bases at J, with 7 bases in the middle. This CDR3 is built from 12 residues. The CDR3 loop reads CASSRPNSPLHF. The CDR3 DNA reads TGTGCCAGCAGCAGACCAAATTCACCCCTCCACTTT.

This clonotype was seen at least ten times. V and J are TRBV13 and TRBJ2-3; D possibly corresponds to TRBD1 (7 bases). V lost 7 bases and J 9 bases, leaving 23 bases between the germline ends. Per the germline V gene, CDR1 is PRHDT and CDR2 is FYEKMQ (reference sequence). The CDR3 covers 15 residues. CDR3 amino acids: CASTLATTGSSTQYF. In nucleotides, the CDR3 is TGTGCCAGCACCCTAGCGACGACAGGGTCATCGACGCAGTATTTT.

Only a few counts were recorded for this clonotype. The CDR3 sequence: CASSQNAANYGYTF. CDR3 nucleotides: TGTGCCAGCAGCCAGAATGCAGCTAACTATGGCTACACCTTC. The chain carries TRBV7-9 and TRBJ1-2, with D hard to call. V was shortened by 5 bases and J by 0 bases, with 10 bases between the two germline ends. Germline assignment: CDR1 SEHNR and CDR2 FQNEAQ (reference sequence). This CDR3 spans 14 amino acids.

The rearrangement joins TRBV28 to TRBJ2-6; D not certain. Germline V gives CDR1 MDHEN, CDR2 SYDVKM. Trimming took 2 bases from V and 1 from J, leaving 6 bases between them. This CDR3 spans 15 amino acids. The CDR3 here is CASSLLTSGANVLTF. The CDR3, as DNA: TGTGCCAGCAGTTTACTCACATCTGGGGCCAACGTCCTGACTTTC.

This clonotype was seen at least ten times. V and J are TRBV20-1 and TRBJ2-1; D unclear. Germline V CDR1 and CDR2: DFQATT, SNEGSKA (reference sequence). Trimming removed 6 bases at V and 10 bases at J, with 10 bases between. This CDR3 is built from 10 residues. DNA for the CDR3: TGCAGTGCCATACAATTAGAGCAGTTCTTC. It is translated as CSAIQLEQFF.